Below are 10 T cell receptor beta chains sequenced from a single sample in a study of T-cell reconstitution after alpha-beta-depleted transplantation in children. This sample's TCRbeta library carried unique molecular identifier barcodes. Each CDR3 protein is one row after TCRdb ran MiXCR on the PCR reads. The sample contains 350,000 to 500,000 distinct CDR3 sequences, 43% of which appear only once. The sample was PBMCs, taken before TCRalphabeta/CD19-depleted stem cell transplant. The origin of the receptors is a girl aged 2-10 years with aplastic anemia, due to receive a stem cell transplant.

This clonotype showed up many times. This chain uses TRBV20-1 with TRBJ2-1, with 13 positions matching TRBD2. Unmatched junction bases numbered 2, after V lost 5 bases and J lost 7 bases. Germline V gene data show CDR1 as DFQATT and CDR2 as SNEGSKA (reference sequence). The CDR3 is 13 residues long. CDR3 loop: CSAGLAGVNEQFF. The CDR3 DNA follows: TGCAGTGCTGGACTAGCGGGGGTAAATGAGCAGTTCTTC.

This clonotype was observed a handful of times. V is TRBV5-1 and J is TRBJ2-5; D might be TRBD1 (6 bases). V lost 4 bases, J lost 5 bases, and 12 bases lay in between. CDR3 length: 13 residues. CDR1 is SGHRS and CDR2 is YFSETQ in the germline V gene. CDR3: CASSRWTDETQYF. The DNA for the CDR3 is TGCGCCAGCAGCAGATGGACAGACGAGACCCAGTACTTC.

The chain links TRBV7-9 to TRBJ2-7; D is perhaps TRBD1 (6 bases). The CDR3 sequence is 11 residues long. Germline loops: CDR1 SEHNR, CDR2 FQNEAQ (reference sequence). Trimming took 5 bases from V and 7 from J, leaving 9 bases between them. CDR3 sequence: CASSGRGEQYF. The CDR3 nucleotides read TGTGCCAGCAGCGGAAGGGGGGAGCAGTACTTC.

This clonotype has ten or more counts. This chain connects TRBV9 to TRBJ2-3; D is undetermined. The CDR3 length is 16 residues. V was shortened by 0 bases and J by 2 bases, with 13 bases between the two germline ends. The germline V gene has CDR1 SGDLS and CDR2 YYNGEE. The CDR3 DNA reads TGTGCCAGCAGCGTAGACCAGCCCAGCGCCACAGATACGCAGTATTTT. Translated: CASSVDQPSATDTQYF. The variable domain in full, completed from reference TRBV9 and TRBJ2-3, reads DSGVTQTPKHLITATGQRVTLRCSPRSGDLSVYWYQQSLDQGLQFLIQYYNGEERAKGNILERFSAQQFPDLHSELNLSSLELGDSALYFCASSVDQPSATDTQYFGPGTRLTVL.

V and J are TRBV18 and TRBJ2-3, with TRBD1 identical over 7 bases. Germline lookup yields CDR1 KGHSH and CDR2 LQKENI. With 4 bases clipped from V and 1 base from J, the junction kept 8 bases outside the gene matches. This CDR3 is 16 amino acids long. CDR3 nucleotide sequence: TGTGCCAGCTCACAGGGACAGTTGATCGGCACAGATACGCAGTATTTT. Translated: CASSQGQLIGTDTQYF.

This clonotype was observed many times. This chain connects TRBV29-1 to TRBJ1-2; TRBD1 matches 7 bases. Per germline, CDR1 SQVTM and CDR2 ANQGSEA. Germline trimming cut 6 bases from V and 0 bases from J; bases unmatched to any gene: 7. The CDR3 runs to 14 residues. CDR3 bases: TGCAGCGTCACAGGGGACCACACTAACTATGGCTACACCTTC. Residues: CSVTGDHTNYGYTF. The complete variable domain, with remaining parts taken from reference TRBV29-1 and TRBJ1-2, reads SAVISQKPSRDICQRGTSLTIQCQVDSQVTMMFWYRQQPGQSLTLIATANQGSEATYESGFVIDKFPISRPNLTFSTLTVSNMSPEDSSIYLCSVTGDHTNYGYTFGSGTRLTVV.

This clonotype was counted ten times or more. This sequence joins TRBV20-1 and TRBJ2-7, with D perhaps matching TRBD1 or TRBD2 (5 bases each). Germline V gene lookup returns CDR1 DFQATT and CDR2 SNEGSKA (reference sequence). V lost 3 bases to trimming and J lost 2 bases, with 20 bases between them. The CDR3 totals 16 residues. CDR3 DNA sequence: TGCAGTGCTAGTGGATGGGGCAGGTTTAGCGCCTACGAGCAGTACTTC. As protein: CSASGWGRFSAYEQYF.

This chain uses TRBV5-6 with TRBJ2-5; 8 bases fit TRBD2. The CDR3 is made up of 14 amino acids. Per the germline V gene, CDR1 is SGHDT and CDR2 is YYEEEE. V lost 6 bases to trimming and J lost 1 base; unmatched junction nucleotides: 5. This chain's CDR3 is CASMIGLAQETQYF. DNA for the CDR3: TGTGCCAGCATGATTGGACTAGCCCAAGAGACCCAGTACTTC.

The chain has TRBV7-9 and TRBJ2-5; 8 nucleotides agree with TRBD2. Trimming removed 5 bases from V and 2 bases from J; junction bases left unmatched: 4. Germline loops: CDR1 SEHNR, CDR2 FQNEAQ (reference sequence). The CDR3 length is 14 residues. CDR3 sequence: CASSKLAAQETQYF. DNA for the CDR3: TGTGCCAGCAGCAAACTAGCGGCTCAAGAGACCCAGTACTTC.

The chain couples TRBV29-1 to TRBJ2-3; 13 bases are shared with TRBD2. The CDR3 is 14 residues long. The germline V gene has CDR1 SQVTM and CDR2 ANQGSEA. J was trimmed by 5 bases and V by 6 bases; bases with no gene match: 5. This CDR3 reads CSVGLAGVGDTQYF. The CDR3 bases are TGCAGCGTCGGACTAGCGGGAGTGGGAGATACGCAGTATTTT.